This note documents a single T cell receptor (beta chain) sequence. Being one base from a much bigger clone, this may be a read error. Trimming left V 2 bases short and J 7 bases short, with 3 bases between. Germline values: CDR1 MNHEY, CDR2 SVGEGT. This CDR3 has 11 amino acids. The entry originates in a study of T cells after yellow fever vaccination. 5'RACE template switching produced TCR cDNA carrying a universal primer site and UMIs. TCRdb recomputed calls from the 5' RACE reads with MiXCR, one row per CDR3 protein. The sample shows 350,000 to 450,000 distinct CDR3 sequences, around 6.4% of them seen only once.

This specimen consisted of PBMCs, obtained 5 days after the yellow fever booster vaccination. The J gene is TRBJ2-1, the V gene TRBV6-2 or TRBV6-3; no reliable D call. The clonotype comes from a young man who received the YFV17D yellow fever vaccine. The CDR3 DNA sequence: TGTGCCAGCAGTTACAAGAATGAGCAGTTCTTC. Residues: CASSYKNEQFF.